The following is a T cell receptor (beta chain) sequence with its context. The source of the sample is a study of T-cell reconstitution after alpha-beta-depleted transplantation in children. The V gene end was trimmed by 6 bases and the J gene end by 0 bases; junction bases not matched to a gene: 5. CDR1 and CDR2 from the germline V gene are ENHRY and SYGVKD. The CDR3 has 14 amino acids. The TCRbeta library incorporated unique molecular identifiers. From the PCR reads, TCRdb called clonotypes with MiXCR, one entry per CDR3 protein. The sample carries hundreds of thousands of distinct CDR3 sequences, roughly 16% recorded once.

The source was PBMCs, mostly from graft donor cells, collected 360 days after TCRalphabeta/CD19-depleted stem cell transplant. This TCR was sampled from a male patient younger than 18 who had a stem cell transplant for acute lymphoblastic leukemia, so the T cells may come from the graft donor. The V call is TRBV10-3, the J call TRBJ2-7; 7 bases line up with TRBD2. The CDR3 bases are TGTGCCATCAGGTCTGGCGGGAGCTCCTACGAGCAGTACTTC. Translating gives CAIRSGGSSYEQYF.